These T cell receptor beta chains were read from a single sample in a study of shared clonotypes between healthy human individuals. Using immunoSEQ multiplex PCR, the repertoire was profiled, and TCRdb retains in-frame clones only, with some absent. The data hold nearly 2 million clones, with approximately 95% observed a single time. The sequencing input was naive CD8+ T cells sorted from blood. These receptors were obtained from a man between 18 and 35 years old in good health. The CDR3 runs from the conserved cysteine through the conserved F or W. The D gene is left open where the match is weak. Rows give clone size only sometimes, using once, few, many, or a class for an expanded clone.

v_gene	j_gene	abundance	d_gene	CDR3nt	CDR3aa
TRBV4-1	TRBJ1-2	-	TRBD1	TGCGCCAGCAGCCAAGATTCTGGGACAGGTTACGGCTACACCTTC	CASSQDSGTGYGYTF
TRBV10-3	TRBJ2-1	-	TRBD1	TGTGCCATCAGTGAGTCAAGGACAGGGGCCGATGAGCAGTTCTTC	CAISESRTGADEQFF
TRBV4-1	TRBJ2-7	once	-	TGCGCCAGCAGCTTTACTAGAAGTCGGGACCAGAATAAGGAGTACTTC	CASSFTRSRDQNKEYF
TRBV7-5	TRBJ2-5	-	-	TGTGCCAGAAGCCCAGAGGGTTCTAGCGGGAGGGCTGAGACCCAGTACTTC	CARSPEGSSGRAETQYF
TRBV7-9	TRBJ2-3	-	-	TGTGCCAGCAGCTTAAAAGTTACAGATACGCAGTATTTT	CASSLKVTDTQYF
TRBV13	TRBJ2-7	-	-	TGTGCCAGCAGCTTAGGTATAGGCTACGAGCAGTACTTC	CASSLGIGYEQYF
TRBV28	TRBJ1-1	-	-	TGTGCCAGCAGTTCCAGGTTGAACACTGAAGCTTTCTTT	CASSSRLNTEAFF
TRBV2	TRBJ2-7	-	TRBD2	TGTGCCAGTCAGGTAGCGGGGGGCTACGAGCAGTACTTC	CASQVAGGYEQYF
TRBV2	TRBJ2-3	-	-	TGTGCCAGCAGTGAAGCCCCTAGCGAACCCACAGATACGCAGTATTTT	CASSEAPSEPTDTQYF
TRBV7-9	TRBJ2-3	once	TRBD2	TGTGCCAGCAGCTTAGGTGCGACTAGCGCAGATACGCAGTATTTT	CASSLGATSADTQYF
TRBV25-1	TRBJ2-7	-	-	TGTGCCAGCAGTGCGACTACACTTTACGAGCAGTACTTC	CASSATTLYEQYF
TRBV11-2	TRBJ2-3	-	-	TGTGCCAGCAGCGACACGCTCTACGGGGAGACAGATACGCAGTATTTT	CASSDTLYGETDTQYF
TRBV5-6	TRBJ1-1	-	TRBD1	TGTGCCAGCAGCGAGCCCCCAGGGGGCCTTAGCACTGAAGCTTTCTTT	CASSEPPGGLSTEAFF
TRBV6-5	TRBJ2-7	-	-	TGTGCCAGCGGAATCAGATGGGACGAGCAGTACTTC	CASGIRWDEQYF
TRBV9	TRBJ1-1	-	-	TGTGCCAGCACCCCCGGGATTTTGAACACTGAAGCTTTCTTT	CASTPGILNTEAFF
TRBV2	TRBJ2-7	few	TRBD2	TGTGCCAGCAGTGATACTAGCGGGGTTTACTACGAGCAGTACTTC	CASSDTSGVYYEQYF
TRBV10-2	TRBJ2-2	-	-	TGCTGGGGGCAAGACACCGGGGAGCTGTTTTTT	CWGQDTGELFF
TRBV7-9	TRBJ2-5	-	-	TGTGCCAGCAGCTTCTTTCAGGCGACTCAAGAGACCCAGTACTTC	CASSFFQATQETQYF
TRBV5-6	TRBJ2-1	-	-	TGTGCCAGCAGCATAGAGTACAATGAGCAGTTCTTC	CASSIEYNEQFF
TRBV7-9	TRBJ1-4	-	-	TGTGCCAGCAGCTTAGCGCGCATACAGGGAAGTGAAAAACTGTTTTTT	CASSLARIQGSEKLFF
TRBV4-1	TRBJ2-3	-	-	TGCGCCAGCAGCCGAGAGGGCCCGGGACACCCCACAGATACGCAGTATTTT	CASSREGPGHPTDTQYF
TRBV5-6	TRBJ2-1	-	-	TGTGCCAGCAGTTTCTCGCGTAATGAGCAGTTCTTC	CASSFSRNEQFF
TRBV7-2	TRBJ2-1	-	-	TGTGCCAGCAGCTTAGCAAGGCACAGCCACTATAATGAGCAGTTCTTC	CASSLARHSHYNEQFF
TRBV11-2	TRBJ1-2	-	TRBD1	TGTGCCAGCAGCTTAGACGCAGGGGGCGACGGCTACACCTTC	CASSLDAGGDGYTF
TRBV27	TRBJ1-4	-	TRBD1	TGTGCCAGCAGTTTAGTACAGGGGGCAGAAGAAAAACTGTTTTTT	CASSLVQGAEEKLFF
TRBV19	TRBJ1-2	-	TRBD1	TGTGCCAGTAGTGTGACTACCGGGACAGTCTATGGCTACACCTTC	CASSVTTGTVYGYTF
TRBV11-2	TRBJ2-5	-	-	TGTGCCAGCAGCTTCCGGCGTCAAGAGACCCAGTACTTC	CASSFRRQETQYF